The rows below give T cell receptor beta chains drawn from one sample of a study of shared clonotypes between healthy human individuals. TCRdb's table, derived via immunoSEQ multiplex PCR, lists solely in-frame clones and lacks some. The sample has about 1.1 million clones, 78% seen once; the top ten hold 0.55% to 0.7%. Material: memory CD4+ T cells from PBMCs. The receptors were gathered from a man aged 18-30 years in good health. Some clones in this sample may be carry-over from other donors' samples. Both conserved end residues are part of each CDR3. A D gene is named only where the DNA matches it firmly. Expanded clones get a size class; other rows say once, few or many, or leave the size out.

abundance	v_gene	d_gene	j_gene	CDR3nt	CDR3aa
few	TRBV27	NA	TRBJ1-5	TGTGCCAGCAGTTCCTCCTTTAGCAATCAGCCCCAGCATTTT	CASSSSFSNQPQHF
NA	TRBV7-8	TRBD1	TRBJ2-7	TGTGCCAGCAGCTCCGCGGACAGGGCGGTCGAGCAGTACTTC	CASSSADRAVEQYF
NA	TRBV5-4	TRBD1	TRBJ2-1	TGTGCCAGCAGACTCCCCGGACAGGGGGACAATGAGCAGTTCTTC	CASRLPGQGDNEQFF
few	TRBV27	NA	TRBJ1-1	TGTGCCAGCAGAAGCCTTTCAGCACTCACTGAAGCTTTCTTT	CASRSLSALTEAFF
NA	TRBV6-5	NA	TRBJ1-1	TGTGCCAGCAGTTACCGACGGAGCAACGAAGCTTTCTTT	CASSYRRSNEAFF
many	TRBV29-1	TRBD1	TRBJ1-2	TGCAGCACACTATTGGACAGGAACTATGGCTACACCTTC	CSTLLDRNYGYTF
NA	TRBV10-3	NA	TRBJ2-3	TGTGCCATTGGACTAGGGGGGCGCGGTGATACGCAGTATTTT	CAIGLGGRGDTQYF
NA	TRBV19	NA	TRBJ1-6	TGTGCCAGTAGTTGGACAAATTCACCCCTCCACTTT	CASSWTNSPLHF
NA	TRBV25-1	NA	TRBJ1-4	TGTGCCAGCAGTGAACGGTTAAGAGGTATTACTAATGAAAAACTGTTTTTT	CASSERLRGITNEKLFF
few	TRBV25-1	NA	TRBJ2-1	TGTGCCAGCACCCCCCGAACGGGTCTTTCCTACAATGAGCAGTTCTTC	CASTPRTGLSYNEQFF
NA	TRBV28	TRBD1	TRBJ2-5	TGTGCCAGCAGTCCGACAGGGTCCCGTCGAGAGACCCAGTACTTC	CASSPTGSRRETQYF
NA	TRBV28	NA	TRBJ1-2	TGTGCCAGCAGTTCCGGGACCGGCAACTATGGCTACACCTTC	CASSSGTGNYGYTF
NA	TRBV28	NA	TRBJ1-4	TGTGCCAGCAGTGCAACTAATGAAAAACTGTTTTTT	CASSATNEKLFF
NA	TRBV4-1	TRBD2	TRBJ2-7	TGCGCCAGCAGCCGGGGACTAGCGGGATCTCGCGAGCAGTACTTC	CASSRGLAGSREQYF
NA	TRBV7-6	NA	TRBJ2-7	TGTGCCAGCAGCCTTGAGAGGGGTTCGTACGAGCAGTACTTC	CASSLERGSYEQYF
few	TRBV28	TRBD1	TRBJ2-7	TGTGCCAGCAGTTCCTCCAGGGGGCTGTACGAGCAGTACTTC	CASSSSRGLYEQYF
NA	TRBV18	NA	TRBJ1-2	TGTGCCAGCTCACCACCGACGGCCGGAGGGTCGGATGGCTACACCTTC	CASSPPTAGGSDGYTF
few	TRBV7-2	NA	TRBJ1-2	TGTGCCAGCAGCCCCCCCCGATGGGGTACGAACTATGGCTACACCTTC	CASSPPRWGTNYGYTF
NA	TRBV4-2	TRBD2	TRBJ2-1	TGTGCCAGCAGCCAAGATCAGGTCGGGAGGGGATTTATTGAGCAGTTCTTC	CASSQDQVGRGFIEQFF
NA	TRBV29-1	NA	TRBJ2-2	TGCAGCGTTGGAAAGGGCCGAGTTGCCACCGGGGAGCTGTTTTTT	CSVGKGRVATGELFF
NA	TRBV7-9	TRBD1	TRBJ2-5	TGTGCCAGCAGCTTGGCCCCCGGGACAGGGGGGTGGGAGACCCAGTACTTC	CASSLAPGTGGWETQYF
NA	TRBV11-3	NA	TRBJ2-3	TGTGCCAGCAGCTTTGGTTGGGTGCCCACAGATACGCAGTATTTT	CASSFGWVPTDTQYF